Listed below are T cell receptor beta chains from one sample, sequenced in a study of a mutant IDH1 vaccine in newly diagnosed glioma. The data were produced by immunoSEQ multiplex PCR, yet TCRdb's version contains in-frame clones alone and is incomplete. Here the sample spans roughly 26,000 clones, 83% being singletons. Which antigens these TCRs recognize remains unknown. This specimen was PBMCs, taken from a glioma patient whose treatment included an IDH1 peptide vaccine. The origin of the receptors is a man aged 30 to 39 with glioma. Both conserved end residues are part of each CDR3. The D gene is left open where the match is weak. Clone size, where shown, is once, few, many, or a class for clones that have expanded.

abundance: few; d_gene: NA; v_gene: TRBV28; j_gene: TRBJ1-5; CDR3aa: CASSFEAGMSNQPQHF; CDR3nt: TGTGCCAGCAGTTTTGAGGCAGGTATGAGCAATCAGCCCCAGCATTTT
abundance: NA; d_gene: TRBD1; v_gene: TRBV6-7; j_gene: TRBJ2-1; CDR3aa: CASSYFRQGARDEQFF; CDR3nt: TGTGCCAGCAGTTACTTCAGACAGGGGGCGCGCGATGAGCAGTTCTTC
abundance: NA; d_gene: TRBD1; v_gene: TRBV5-4; j_gene: TRBJ1-4; CDR3aa: CASSSGTGPEKLFF; CDR3nt: TGTGCCAGCAGTTCCGGGACAGGGCCCGAAAAACTGTTTTTT
abundance: NA; d_gene: TRBD1; v_gene: TRBV30; j_gene: TRBJ2-2; CDR3aa: CAWKPHRTGDTGELFF; CDR3nt: TGTGCCTGGAAGCCCCACCGGACAGGGGACACCGGGGAGCTGTTTTTT
abundance: NA; d_gene: TRBD1; v_gene: TRBV25-1; j_gene: TRBJ1-4; CDR3aa: CASTVDRGGEKLFF; CDR3nt: TGTGCCAGCACCGTGGACAGGGGAGGTGAAAAACTGTTTTTT
abundance: few; d_gene: NA; v_gene: TRBV30; j_gene: TRBJ1-1; CDR3aa: CACPKQVGSLLF; CDR3nt: TGTGCCTGTCCAAAGCAAGTCGGGAGTTTGCTCTTT
abundance: NA; d_gene: NA; v_gene: TRBV29-1; j_gene: TRBJ1-4; CDR3aa: CSGSWDNEKLFF; CDR3nt: TGCAGCGGATCTTGGGACAATGAAAAACTGTTTTTT
abundance: NA; d_gene: NA; v_gene: TRBV5-1; j_gene: TRBJ1-3; CDR3aa: CASSSPEGGNTIYF; CDR3nt: TGCGCCAGCAGCTCACCCGAGGGGGGAAACACCATATATTTT
abundance: NA; d_gene: NA; v_gene: TRBV27; j_gene: TRBJ1-2; CDR3aa: CASSASTTGSYTF; CDR3nt: TGTGCCAGCAGCGCAAGCACTACAGGGAGCTACACCTTC
abundance: NA; d_gene: NA; v_gene: TRBV5-1; j_gene: TRBJ1-6; CDR3aa: CASSLAGSSYNSPLHF; CDR3nt: TGCGCCAGCAGCTTGGCCGGGAGCTCCTATAATTCACCCCTCCACTTT
abundance: NA; d_gene: NA; v_gene: TRBV7-9; j_gene: TRBJ2-5; CDR3aa: CASSSTAQETQYF; CDR3nt: TGTGCCAGCAGCTCCACAGCTCAAGAGACCCAGTACTTC
abundance: NA; d_gene: NA; v_gene: TRBV9; j_gene: TRBJ2-2; CDR3aa: CASSVGFSADTGELFF; CDR3nt: TGTGCCAGCAGCGTAGGATTTAGCGCCGACACCGGGGAGCTGTTTTTT
abundance: NA; d_gene: TRBD2; v_gene: TRBV7-2; j_gene: TRBJ2-5; CDR3aa: CASSSRTSGSTGTQYF; CDR3nt: TGTGCCAGCAGCTCCCGGACTAGCGGGAGTACGGGGACCCAGTACTTC
abundance: NA; d_gene: TRBD1; v_gene: TRBV2; j_gene: TRBJ1-6; CDR3aa: CASRRDRANSPLHF; CDR3nt: TGTGCCAGCAGAAGGGACAGGGCCAATTCACCCCTCCACTTT
abundance: NA; d_gene: NA; v_gene: TRBV20-1; j_gene: TRBJ2-7; CDR3aa: CSASTGYEQYF; CDR3nt: TGCAGTGCTAGTACGGGCTACGAGCAGTACTTC
abundance: few; d_gene: NA; v_gene: TRBV4-3; j_gene: TRBJ2-2; CDR3aa: CASSQGLGAGENTGELFF; CDR3nt: TGCGCCAGCAGCCAAGGTTTGGGGGCTGGGGAGAACACCGGGGAGCTGTTTTTT
abundance: NA; d_gene: TRBD2; v_gene: TRBV2; j_gene: TRBJ2-5; CDR3aa: CASSAYMVGGETQYF; CDR3nt: TGTGCCAGCAGTGCCTATATGGTGGGGGGGGAGACCCAGTACTTC
abundance: NA; d_gene: TRBD1; v_gene: TRBV7-9; j_gene: TRBJ1-1; CDR3aa: CASSPTGVTEAFF; CDR3nt: TGTGCCAGCAGCCCAACAGGGGTTACTGAAGCTTTCTTT
abundance: NA; d_gene: TRBD2; v_gene: TRBV4-1; j_gene: TRBJ2-2; CDR3aa: CASSQVTGRGDHTGELFF; CDR3nt: TGCGCCAGCAGCCAAGTTACGGGGCGGGGGGACCACACCGGGGAGCTGTTTTTT
abundance: NA; d_gene: NA; v_gene: TRBV5-1; j_gene: TRBJ1-2; CDR3aa: CASSLVQGTGYGYTF; CDR3nt: TGCGCCAGCAGCTTGGTGCAGGGCACGGGCTATGGCTACACCTTC
abundance: NA; d_gene: NA; v_gene: TRBV7-2; j_gene: TRBJ1-5; CDR3aa: CASSRIVAGRQPQHF; CDR3nt: TGTGCCAGCAGCCGGATCGTAGCTGGGCGTCAGCCCCAGCATTTT
abundance: NA; d_gene: NA; v_gene: TRBV2; j_gene: TRBJ1-5; CDR3aa: CASTGPTQPQHF; CDR3nt: TGTGCCAGCACTGGCCCTACTCAGCCCCAGCATTTT
abundance: medium-sized; d_gene: NA; v_gene: TRBV6-1; j_gene: TRBJ1-6; CDR3aa: CASSEFAYSPLHF; CDR3nt: TGTGCCAGCAGTGAATTCGCGTATTCACCCCTCCACTTT
abundance: NA; d_gene: NA; v_gene: TRBV30; j_gene: TRBJ2-3; CDR3aa: CAWSQGGTESTDTQYF; CDR3nt: TGTGCCTGGAGTCAGGGGGGGACAGAGAGCACAGATACGCAGTATTTT
abundance: once; d_gene: NA; v_gene: TRBV13; j_gene: TRBJ2-7; CDR3aa: CASSLSGTPNPYEQYF; CDR3nt: TGTGCCAGCAGTTTATCCGGGACGCCTAATCCCTACGAGCAGTACTTC
abundance: once; d_gene: TRBD1; v_gene: TRBV5-1; j_gene: TRBJ1-4; CDR3aa: CASSLGSPRGPVNEKLFF; CDR3nt: TGCGCCAGCAGCCTGGGGTCTCCCAGGGGGCCGGTAAATGAAAAACTGTTTTTT
abundance: NA; d_gene: NA; v_gene: TRBV6-5; j_gene: TRBJ1-3; CDR3aa: CASSFGAPYSGNTIYF; CDR3nt: TGTGCCAGCAGTTTTGGGGCTCCCTACTCTGGAAACACCATATATTTT
abundance: NA; d_gene: NA; v_gene: TRBV14; j_gene: TRBJ1-1; CDR3aa: CASSPVGRNTEAFF; CDR3nt: TGTGCCAGCAGCCCCGTCGGAAGGAACACTGAAGCTTTCTTT
abundance: NA; d_gene: TRBD1; v_gene: TRBV5-4; j_gene: TRBJ1-1; CDR3aa: CASSLDRGNTEAFF; CDR3nt: TGTGCCAGCAGCTTGGACAGGGGAAACACTGAAGCTTTCTTT
abundance: NA; d_gene: NA; v_gene: TRBV30; j_gene: TRBJ1-1; CDR3aa: CAWTTGTWNTEAFF; CDR3nt: TGTGCCTGGACTACCGGGACATGGAACACTGAAGCTTTCTTT
abundance: NA; d_gene: NA; v_gene: TRBV7-2; j_gene: TRBJ2-7; CDR3aa: CASSPSPGASYEQYF; CDR3nt: TGTGCCAGCAGCCCATCGCCGGGGGCCTCCTACGAGCAGTACTTC
abundance: NA; d_gene: NA; v_gene: TRBV7-2; j_gene: TRBJ1-5; CDR3aa: CASSSEGGRNQPQHF; CDR3nt: TGTGCCAGCAGCTCTGAGGGGGGACGCAATCAGCCCCAGCATTTT
abundance: NA; d_gene: TRBD1; v_gene: TRBV30; j_gene: TRBJ1-1; CDR3aa: CAWRTGGFTEAFF; CDR3nt: TGTGCCTGGCGGACAGGGGGCTTCACTGAAGCTTTCTTT
abundance: NA; d_gene: TRBD1; v_gene: TRBV29-1; j_gene: TRBJ1-1; CDR3aa: CSVADRVDTEAFF; CDR3nt: TGCAGCGTCGCCGACAGGGTTGACACTGAAGCTTTCTTT
abundance: NA; d_gene: NA; v_gene: TRBV29-1; j_gene: TRBJ1-1; CDR3aa: CSVEGAQLNTEAFF; CDR3nt: TGCAGCGTTGAAGGGGCGCAGCTGAACACTGAAGCTTTCTTT
abundance: once; d_gene: NA; v_gene: TRBV7-8; j_gene: TRBJ1-1; CDR3aa: CASSLYEGLNTEAFF; CDR3nt: TGTGCCAGCAGCTTATATGAGGGGCTGAACACTGAAGCTTTCTTT
abundance: NA; d_gene: NA; v_gene: TRBV4-1; j_gene: TRBJ2-7; CDR3aa: CASRLNTGTYEQYF; CDR3nt: TGCGCCAGCAGACTAAACACAGGAACGTACGAGCAGTACTTC
abundance: NA; d_gene: NA; v_gene: TRBV29-1; j_gene: TRBJ2-3; CDR3aa: CNAGEDTQYF; CDR3nt: TGCAACGCCGGGGAGGATACGCAGTATTTT
abundance: NA; d_gene: NA; v_gene: TRBV28; j_gene: TRBJ2-7; CDR3aa: CASRSRGLRYEQYF; CDR3nt: TGTGCCAGCAGGAGTCGGGGTCTCAGGTATGAGCAGTACTTC
abundance: NA; d_gene: NA; v_gene: TRBV2; j_gene: TRBJ2-1; CDR3aa: CASSDGVNEQFF; CDR3nt: TGTGCCAGCAGTGACGGGGTAAATGAGCAGTTCTTC
abundance: NA; d_gene: NA; v_gene: TRBV6-1; j_gene: TRBJ1-5; CDR3aa: CASRWAGDQPQHF; CDR3nt: TGTGCCAGCAGGTGGGCCGGGGATCAGCCCCAGCATTTT
abundance: NA; d_gene: TRBD1; v_gene: TRBV7-2; j_gene: TRBJ2-5; CDR3aa: CASSRDRGLWETQYF; CDR3nt: TGTGCCAGCAGCCGGGACAGGGGGCTTTGGGAGACCCAGTACTTC
abundance: NA; d_gene: NA; v_gene: TRBV2; j_gene: TRBJ2-1; CDR3aa: CASSARDIFSYNEQFF; CDR3nt: TGTGCCAGCAGTGCCCGGGACATCTTCAGCTACAATGAGCAGTTCTTC
abundance: NA; d_gene: NA; v_gene: TRBV2; j_gene: TRBJ2-6; CDR3aa: CASSKGPVLTF; CDR3nt: TGTGCCAGCAGTAAGGGACCGGTCCTGACTTTC
abundance: NA; d_gene: NA; v_gene: TRBV7-9; j_gene: TRBJ2-7; CDR3aa: CASSLGTGEQYF; CDR3nt: TGTGCCAGCAGCTTAGGGACCGGCGAGCAGTACTTC
abundance: NA; d_gene: NA; v_gene: TRBV2; j_gene: TRBJ1-1; CDR3aa: CASRKAGHSNTEAFF; CDR3nt: TGTGCCAGCAGGAAAGCGGGACATTCGAACACTGAAGCTTTCTTT
abundance: NA; d_gene: TRBD2; v_gene: TRBV2; j_gene: TRBJ2-1; CDR3aa: CASSEGGSGRTNEQFF; CDR3nt: TGTGCCAGCAGTGAAGGAGGTAGCGGGAGAACCAATGAGCAGTTCTTC
abundance: NA; d_gene: TRBD1; v_gene: TRBV30; j_gene: TRBJ1-4; CDR3aa: CAWSVLQGAEKLFF; CDR3nt: TGTGCCTGGAGTGTACTACAGGGGGCCGAAAAACTGTTTTTT
abundance: NA; d_gene: NA; v_gene: TRBV5-4; j_gene: TRBJ1-4; CDR3aa: CASSFIGGGGDDEKLFF; CDR3nt: TGTGCCAGCAGCTTTATCGGTGGCGGAGGGGATGATGAAAAACTGTTTTTT
abundance: NA; d_gene: TRBD2; v_gene: TRBV25-1; j_gene: TRBJ2-1; CDR3aa: CASSEEPTSGNEQFF; CDR3nt: TGTGCCAGCAGTGAAGAACCGACTAGCGGCAATGAGCAGTTCTTC
abundance: NA; d_gene: NA; v_gene: TRBV2; j_gene: TRBJ2-5; CDR3aa: CASSGAGHMYQETQYF; CDR3nt: TGTGCCAGCAGTGGAGCGGGACATATGTACCAAGAGACCCAGTACTTC
abundance: NA; d_gene: NA; v_gene: TRBV4-3; j_gene: TRBJ2-7; CDR3aa: CASSQDVSGSYEQYF; CDR3nt: TGCGCCAGCAGCCAAGATGTGAGTGGCTCCTACGAGCAGTACTTC
abundance: NA; d_gene: NA; v_gene: TRBV5-1; j_gene: TRBJ1-5; CDR3aa: CASSGSLRGNQPQHF; CDR3nt: TGCGCCAGCAGCGGGAGCCTCAGGGGTAATCAGCCCCAGCATTTT
abundance: NA; d_gene: NA; v_gene: TRBV29-1; j_gene: TRBJ2-6; CDR3aa: CSVEGAGANVLTF; CDR3nt: TGCAGCGTTGAAGGGGCTGGGGCCAACGTCCTGACTTTC
abundance: NA; d_gene: TRBD1; v_gene: TRBV7-9; j_gene: TRBJ1-6; CDR3aa: CASSSWTGGGSPLHF; CDR3nt: TGTGCCAGCAGCTCGTGGACAGGGGGCGGTTCACCCCTCCACTTT